One and the same sample provided the 25 T cell receptor beta chains below, sequenced in a study of blood T cell repertoires in COVID-19. Profiled with immunoSEQ multiplex PCR; TCRdb holds only in-frame clones, not every one. The sample yields about 310,000 clones, approximately 86% seen once. The specimen sequenced was PBMCs or T cells enriched from blood (not recorded which). These receptors were taken from a woman aged 18-29 years who had recovered from COVID-19.

The V and J genes are TRBV24-1 and TRBJ1-2; a possible D gene is TRBD1 (5 bases). The CDR3 is 13 amino acids. Germline CDR1 reads KGHDR; CDR2 reads SFDVKD. The ends were cut back, 5 bases at V and 0 bases at J, with 6 bases in the middle. This CDR3 reads CATSATANYGYTF. CDR3 DNA: TGTGCCACCAGTGCGACAGCTAACTATGGCTACACCTTC.

The chain has TRBV6-6 and TRBJ1-4; 9 bases match TRBD1. The junction had 12 bases not matched to a gene; V was cut back by 5 bases and J by 5 bases. Germline loops: CDR1 MNHNY, CDR2 SVGAGI (reference sequence). The CDR3 is 17 amino acids. The CDR3 coding sequence is TGTGCCAGCAGTCAGTTAGCCGGGACAGGGAAAAATGAAAAACTGTTTTTT. It is translated as CASSQLAGTGKNEKLFF.

V is TRBV7-6 and J is TRBJ2-7, with D possibly matching TRBD1 (5 bases). Trimming left V 1 base short and J 4 bases short, with 14 bases between. Germline V gives CDR1 SGHVS, CDR2 FNYEAQ. This CDR3 contains 15 residues. CDR3 DNA sequence: TGTGCCAGCAGCTTAGGAGACAGAGAATATTACGAGCAGTACTTC. Its translation: CASSLGDREYYEQYF. Drawing the rest from reference TRBV7-6 and TRBJ2-7, the complete variable domain is GAGVSQSPRYKVTKRGQDVALRCDPISGHVSLYWYRQALGQGPEFLTYFNYEAQQDKSGLPNDRFSAERPEGSISTLTIQRTEQRDSAMYRCASSLGDREYYEQYFGPGTRLTVT.

V and J are TRBV28 and TRBJ1-1, with D unclear. V shed 7 bases and J shed 7 bases, with 13 bases lying between them. In germline, CDR1 is MDHEN, CDR2 SYDVKM. The CDR3 loop spans 12 amino acids. The CDR3, as DNA: TGTGCCAGCACCCAGAGGGAGATTGAAGCTTTCTTT. This translates into CASTQREIEAFF.

This chain connects TRBV6-5 to TRBJ2-5, with a possible D match to TRBD1 (6 bases). The length of the CDR3 is 14 residues. Trimming took 2 bases from V and 6 from J, leaving 13 bases between them. Germline CDR1 MNHEY, CDR2 SVGAGI. CDR3 sequence (DNA): TGTGCCAGCAGTTACGCACAGGGAGAAAAGACCCAGTACTTC. This sequence encodes CASSYAQGEKTQYF.

This clone has just one count. This chain connects TRBV10-3 to TRBJ2-5; D might be TRBD1 (5 bases). CDR3 length: 13 amino acids. The germline V gene has CDR1 ENHRY and CDR2 SYGVKD. Trimming pared 4 bases from V and 2 bases from J, leaving 8 bases between. This chain's CDR3 is CAISGGAQETQYF. Here the CDR3 DNA reads TGTGCCATCAGTGGGGGCGCACAAGAGACCCAGTACTTC.

The rearrangement links TRBV7-6 to TRBJ2-5; unclear D gene. The V and J ends lost 4 bases and 5 bases respectively, with 8 bases between them. Looked up from germline, CDR1 is SGHVS and CDR2 is FNYEAQ. The CDR3 length is 12 residues. The CDR3, as DNA: TGTGCCAGCAGCTGGCGGTTGGAGACCCAGTACTTC. This sequence encodes CASSWRLETQYF.

This sequence joins TRBV7-2 and TRBJ1-6; 8 bases are a match to TRBD1. CDR1 and CDR2 (germline): SGHTA, FQGNSA. CDR3 length equals 15 residues. V lost 6 bases, J lost 7 bases, and 8 bases stayed unmatched. This chain's CDR3 is CASSYAGQGNSPLHF. In DNA, the CDR3 is TGTGCCAGCAGTTACGCCGGACAGGGAAATTCACCCCTCCACTTT.

This clone showed up just a few times. This chain joins TRBV18 and TRBJ2-1, with 7 bases that match TRBD2. Trimming removed 3 bases from V and 0 bases from J; junction bases left unmatched: 2. This CDR3 has 15 residues. Germline values: CDR1 KGHSH, CDR2 LQKENI. The CDR3 reads CASSPGGSSYNEQFF. The CDR3 DNA reads TGTGCCAGCTCACCGGGCGGGAGCTCCTACAATGAGCAGTTCTTC. Complete variable domain (other parts from reference TRBV18 and TRBJ2-1): NAGVMQNPRHLVRRRGQEARLRCSPMKGHSHVYWYRQLPEEGLKFMVYLQKENIIDESGMPKERFSAEFPKEGPSILRIQQVVRGDSAAYFCASSPGGSSYNEQFFGPGTRLTVL.

The chain recombines TRBV7-9 with TRBJ1-2; a weak D match, TRBD1 (5 bases). The V gene's germline CDR1 is SEHNR and CDR2 FQNEAQ (reference sequence). The V gene lost 2 bases and the J gene lost 2 bases, with 12 bases spanning the gap. The CDR3 runs to 15 residues. CDR3 sequence reads: CASSLSREVNYGYTF. The DNA of the CDR3 is TGTGCCAGCAGCTTATCCAGGGAGGTCAACTATGGCTACACCTTC.

With respect to this clone: At the DNA level, this CDR3 is encoded by other sequences in the same sample as well. CDR3 protein: CASSPREGVNTEAFF. The CDR3 DNA reads as TGTGCCAGCAGCCCCAGAGAGGGCGTGAACACTGAAGCTTTCTTT. V usage is TRBV11-1 and J usage is TRBJ1-1; D remains unclear. V was cut by 5 bases and J by 0 bases, with 13 bases left in between. The CDR3 runs 15 residues. The V gene's germline CDR1 is SGHAT and CDR2 FQDESV (reference sequence).

V usage is TRBV27 and J usage is TRBJ2-5, with 7 bases identical to TRBD1. From germline, CDR1 is MNHEY and CDR2 SMNVEV (reference sequence). The CDR3 extends over 18 amino acids. Trimming at V came to 6 bases and at J to 3 bases, leaving 19 bases not matched to a gene. The CDR3 here is CASSALGQAFWGEETQYF. CDR3 in DNA: TGTGCCAGCAGCGCACTCGGACAGGCCTTTTGGGGTGAAGAGACCCAGTACTTC.

This chain links TRBV12-3 or TRBV12-4 with TRBJ1-1; D is ambiguous. Trimming stripped 3 bases from V and 4 bases from J, with 6 bases between. The CDR3 is 12 residues long. CDR3 in amino acids: CASSFAATEAFF. In nucleotides, the CDR3 is TGTGCCAGCAGTTTCGCGGCCACTGAAGCTTTCTTT.

J is TRBJ1-4 and V is TRBV7-2; D might be TRBD1 (6 bases). Looked up from germline, CDR1 is SGHTA and CDR2 is FQGNSA. This CDR3 has 15 amino acids. Trimming stripped 7 bases from V and 4 bases from J, with 16 bases between. This CDR3 is CASTRLTGHNEKLFF. CDR3 in DNA: TGTGCCAGCACTCGTTTGACAGGTCATAATGAAAAACTGTTTTTT.

The genes are TRBV2 and TRBJ1-1, with 8 bases fitting TRBD1. This CDR3 is built from 14 residues. Germline CDR1 and CDR2: SNHLY and FYNNEI. Losses at the gene ends were 6 bases for V and 6 bases for J; bases not matched to a gene: 9. Written as DNA, the CDR3 is TGTGCCAGCAGGCGGAACAGGGGGGAGTCTGAAGCTTTCTTT. Its protein is CASRRNRGESEAFF.

The chain is built from TRBV10-1 and TRBJ2-2, with TRBD2 as a possible D gene (6 bases). The germline V and J ends were trimmed by 0 bases and 1 base, with 12 bases remaining between them. CDR3 size: 17 residues. Germline CDR1 reads WNHNN; CDR2 reads SYGVQD (reference sequence). Here the CDR3 reads CASSESSGRGNTGELFF. CDR3 DNA: TGCGCCAGCAGTGAGTCGTCCGGGCGGGGGAACACCGGGGAGCTGTTTTTT.

The chain couples TRBV4-2 to TRBJ2-3; D perhaps matches TRBD2 (5 bases). This CDR3 spans 16 amino acids. The germline V and J ends were trimmed by 4 bases and 4 bases, with 18 bases remaining between them. Germline V gives CDR1 LGHNA, CDR2 YNFKEQ. The CDR3 DNA sequence: TGTGCCAGCAGCCCTCCAACGGGATCATGGCCAGATACGCAGTATTTT. As protein: CASSPPTGSWPDTQYF.

The chain links TRBV28 to TRBJ1-2; D uncertain. V gave up 3 bases and J gave up 5 bases, with 25 bases separating them. Per the germline V gene, CDR1 is MDHEN and CDR2 is SYDVKM. The CDR3 runs to 18 residues. The CDR3 region is CASSFLLTGTVGSYGYTF. The CDR3, as DNA: TGTGCCAGCAGTTTCCTCCTTACGGGAACAGTCGGCTCTTATGGCTACACCTTC.

V and J are TRBV5-1 and TRBJ2-3; 8 bases agree with TRBD1. Trimming took 4 bases from V and 3 from J; bases not matched to a gene: 4. CDR1 and CDR2 (germline): SGHRS, YFSETQ. This CDR3 has 14 residues. The chain's CDR3 is CASSPDRGTDTQYF. The CDR3 region has the DNA TGCGCCAGCAGCCCCGACAGGGGAACAGATACGCAGTATTTT.

The chain employs TRBV7-8 and TRBJ1-1, with TRBD1 identical over 8 bases. CDR3 size: 15 residues. Germline assignment: CDR1 SGHVS and CDR2 FQNEAQ. Losses at the gene ends were 4 bases for V and 3 bases for J; bases not matched to a gene: 7. CDR3 sequence (DNA): TGTGCCAGCAGCTCGGACAGGGACACATACACTGAAGCTTTCTTT. Translation: CASSSDRDTYTEAFF.

This clone has a handful of counts. J is TRBJ1-6 and V is TRBV6-2 or TRBV6-3; tentative D call: TRBD1 (6 bases). V was clipped by 2 bases and J by 5 bases, with 10 bases between them. Germline V gene sequence: CDR1 MNHEY, CDR2 SVGEGT. This CDR3 has 15 residues. CDR3 DNA sequence: TGTGCCAGCAGTTACGCAGGGGCGAATAATTCACCCCTCCACTTT. This translates into CASSYAGANNSPLHF.

This clone was observed once. This sequence joins TRBV5-4 and TRBJ2-3; 7 nucleotides line up with TRBD1. V gave up 3 bases and J gave up 0 bases; unmatched junction bases: 4. Germline assignment: CDR1 SGHNT and CDR2 YYREEE (reference sequence). CDR3 length: 15 residues. CDR3 nucleotide sequence: TGTGCCAGCAGCTCACGGACAGGCAGCACAGATACGCAGTATTTT. Amino acid sequence: CASSSRTGSTDTQYF.

V and J are TRBV7-9 and TRBJ2-3; tentatively, D is TRBD1 (6 bases). Trimming cost V 6 bases and J 12 bases, with 22 bases left between them. The CDR3 sequence is 14 residues long. Germline V CDR1 and CDR2: SEHNR, FQNEAQ (reference sequence). This chain's CDR3 is CASRVDGTTPSQYF. CDR3 coding DNA: TGTGCCAGCAGGGTAGACGGGACAACACCTTCACAGTATTTT.

The chain carries TRBV19 and TRBJ2-2; no definite D call. V lost 6 bases and J lost 0, with 8 bases in between. Germline V gene data show CDR1 as LNHDA and CDR2 as SQIVND (reference sequence). This CDR3 has 14 residues. In DNA form, the CDR3 reads TGTGCCAGTAGCCTATCAACGAACACCGGGGAGCTGTTTTTT. Encoded protein: CASSLSTNTGELFF.

This clone was picked up one time. The gene calls are TRBV19 and TRBJ2-7, with D possibly TRBD1 on 5 matching bases. The germline V gene encodes CDR1 LNHDA and CDR2 SQIVND (reference sequence). V dropped 3 bases and J dropped 2 bases, with 14 bases sitting between them. The CDR3 sequence is 15 residues long. The CDR3 region is CASSMSGRAPYEQYF. The CDR3, as DNA: TGTGCCAGTAGTATGTCGGGCAGGGCCCCCTACGAGCAGTACTTC.